This T cell receptor beta chain was sequenced in a study of CD8+CD57+ T cells in acquired aplastic anemia. Study details: The sorted CD4+ and CD8+ cells yielded an average approximately 3.3 ug of DNA. Study-wide findings and caveats: Comparison of patients with controls identified some 29 shared CD8+ CDR3 sequences. Patients showed no significant difference from controls in CD8+ Simpson's diversity.

The authors sequenced patients whose flow cytometry had shown CD8+CD57+ cell expansion. As a group, the patients uniformly had severe acquired aplastic anemia. Genomic DNA templated the TCR beta VDJ and CDR3 profiling. TCRdb reanalysed the reads using MiXCR and keeps one entry per CDR3 protein. This table holds 80,000 or so distinct CDR3 sequences, 70% found once. CDR3 length: 13 residues. Germline loops: CDR1 SGHKS, CDR2 YYEKEE (reference sequence). V lost 2 bases and J 1 base, leaving 6 bases between the germline ends. On this clonotype: No antigen is known for it.

This sequence joins TRBV5-5 and TRBJ1-1; D is ambiguous. Sequences were obtained from sorted CD4+, CD8+, or CD8+CD57+ T cells (not recorded which) from PBMCs. This clonotype originated in a human donor with aplastic anemia. This CDR3 reads CASSLEQNTEAFF. CDR3 DNA: TGTGCCAGCAGCTTAGAACAGAACACTGAAGCTTTCTTT.